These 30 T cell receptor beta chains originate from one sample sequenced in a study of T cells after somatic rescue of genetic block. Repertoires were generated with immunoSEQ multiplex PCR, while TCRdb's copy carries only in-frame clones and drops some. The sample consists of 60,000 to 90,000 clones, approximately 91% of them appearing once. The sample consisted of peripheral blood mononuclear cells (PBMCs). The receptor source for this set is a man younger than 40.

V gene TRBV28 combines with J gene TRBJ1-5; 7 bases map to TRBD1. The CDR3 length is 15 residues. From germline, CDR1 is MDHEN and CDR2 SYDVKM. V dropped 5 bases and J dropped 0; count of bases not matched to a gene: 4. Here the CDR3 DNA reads TGTGCCAGCAGTACACAGGGGAATAGCAATCAGCCCCAGCATTTT. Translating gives CASSTQGNSNQPQHF.

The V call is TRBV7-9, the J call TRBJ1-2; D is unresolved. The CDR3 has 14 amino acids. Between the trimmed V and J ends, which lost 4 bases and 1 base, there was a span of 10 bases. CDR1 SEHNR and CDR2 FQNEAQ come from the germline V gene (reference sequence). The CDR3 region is CASSSMDLNYGYTF. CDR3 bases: TGTGCCAGCAGCTCCATGGATCTTAACTATGGCTACACCTTC.

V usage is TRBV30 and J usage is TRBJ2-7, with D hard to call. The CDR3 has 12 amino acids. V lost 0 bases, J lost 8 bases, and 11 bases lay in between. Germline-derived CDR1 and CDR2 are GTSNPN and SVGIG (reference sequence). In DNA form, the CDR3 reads TGTGCCTGGAGTGTAGGGTCGTCCAAGCAGTACTTC. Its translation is CAWSVGSSKQYF.

CDR3 residues: CASTRRSTGELFF. The CDR3 DNA sequence: TGTGCCAGTACCAGGAGGTCCACCGGGGAGCTGTTTTTT. J is TRBJ2-2 and V is TRBV19; tentatively, D is TRBD2 (5 bases). The ends were cut back, 7 bases at V and 4 bases at J, with 10 bases in the middle. CDR3 length: 13 amino acids. Germline values: CDR1 LNHDA, CDR2 SQIVND (reference sequence). The whole variable domain, filled in from reference TRBV19 and TRBJ2-2, reads DGGITQSPKYLFRKEGQNVTLSCEQNLNHDAMYWYRQDPGQGLRLIYYSQIVNDFQKGDIAEGYSVSREKKESFPLTVTSAQKNPTAFYLCASTRRSTGELFFGEGSRLTVL.

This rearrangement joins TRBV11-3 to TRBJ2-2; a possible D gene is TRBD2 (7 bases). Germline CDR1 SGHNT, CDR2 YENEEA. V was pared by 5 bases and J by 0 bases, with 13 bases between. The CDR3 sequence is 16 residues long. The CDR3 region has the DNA TGTGCCAGCAGCCTCCGGGGGGCCACGAACACCGGGGAGCTGTTTTTT. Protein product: CASSLRGATNTGELFF.

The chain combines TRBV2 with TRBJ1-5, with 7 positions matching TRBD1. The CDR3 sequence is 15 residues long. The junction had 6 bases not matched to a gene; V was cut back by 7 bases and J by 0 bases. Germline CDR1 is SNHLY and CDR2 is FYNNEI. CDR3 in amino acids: CASIGDSLSNQPQHF. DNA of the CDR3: TGTGCCAGCATAGGGGACAGTCTTAGCAATCAGCCCCAGCATTTT.

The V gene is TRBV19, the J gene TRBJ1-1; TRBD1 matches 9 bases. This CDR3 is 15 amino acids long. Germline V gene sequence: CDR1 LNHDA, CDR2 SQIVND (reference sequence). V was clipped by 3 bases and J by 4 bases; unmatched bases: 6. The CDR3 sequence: CASSIGDRGITEAFF. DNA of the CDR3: TGTGCCAGTAGTATTGGTGACAGGGGGATCACTGAAGCTTTCTTT. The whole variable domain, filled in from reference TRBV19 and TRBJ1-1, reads DGGITQSPKYLFRKEGQNVTLSCEQNLNHDAMYWYRQDPGQGLRLIYYSQIVNDFQKGDIAEGYSVSREKKESFPLTVTSAQKNPTAFYLCASSIGDRGITEAFFGQGTRLTVV.

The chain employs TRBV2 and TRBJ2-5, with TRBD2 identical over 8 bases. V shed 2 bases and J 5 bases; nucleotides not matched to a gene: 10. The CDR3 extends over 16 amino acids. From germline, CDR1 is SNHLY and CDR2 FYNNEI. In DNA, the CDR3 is TGTGCCAGCAGTGAATTGCGGGGGGCCCTACAGGAGACCCAGTACTTC. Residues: CASSELRGALQETQYF.

The CDR3 DNA follows: TGTGCCTGGAGTGTAGGGGGCAGAGGCAATCAGCCCCAGCATTTT. This translates into CAWSVGGRGNQPQHF. The chain combines TRBV30 with TRBJ1-5; 7 nucleotides match TRBD1. The CDR3 consists of 15 residues. The germline V gene encodes CDR1 GTSNPN and CDR2 SVGIG (reference sequence). V trimming: 0 bases; J trimming: 2 bases; junction bases outside the gene matches: 4.

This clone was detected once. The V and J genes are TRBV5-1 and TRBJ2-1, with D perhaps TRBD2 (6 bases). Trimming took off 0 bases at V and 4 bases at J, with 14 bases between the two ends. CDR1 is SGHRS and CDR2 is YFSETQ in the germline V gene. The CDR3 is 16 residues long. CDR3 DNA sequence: TGCGCCAGCAGCTTGGGATTTCGGAGCGGGTACAATGAGCAGTTCTTC. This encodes CASSLGFRSGYNEQFF.

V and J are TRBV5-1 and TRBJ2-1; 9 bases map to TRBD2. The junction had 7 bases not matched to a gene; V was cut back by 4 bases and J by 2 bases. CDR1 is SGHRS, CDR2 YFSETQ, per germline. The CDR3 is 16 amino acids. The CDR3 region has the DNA TGCGCCAGCAGCCTAAGTAGCGGGGGCCCCTACAATGAGCAGTTCTTC. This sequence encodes CASSLSSGGPYNEQFF.

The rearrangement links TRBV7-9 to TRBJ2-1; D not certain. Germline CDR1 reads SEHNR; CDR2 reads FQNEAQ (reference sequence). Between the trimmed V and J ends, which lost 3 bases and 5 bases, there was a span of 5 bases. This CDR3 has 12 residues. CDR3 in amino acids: CASSFGHNEQFF. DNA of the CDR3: TGTGCCAGCAGCTTTGGACACAATGAGCAGTTCTTC.

In nucleotides, the CDR3 is TGTGCCTGGAGTGTGCAGGGGGTCACTGAAGCTTTCTTT. Protein: CAWSVQGVTEAFF. This chain joins TRBV30 and TRBJ1-1; TRBD1 agrees at 7 bases. The length of the CDR3 is 13 residues. The germline gives CDR1 GTSNPN, CDR2 SVGIG (reference sequence). J was trimmed by 4 bases and V by 0 bases; bases with no gene match: 2.

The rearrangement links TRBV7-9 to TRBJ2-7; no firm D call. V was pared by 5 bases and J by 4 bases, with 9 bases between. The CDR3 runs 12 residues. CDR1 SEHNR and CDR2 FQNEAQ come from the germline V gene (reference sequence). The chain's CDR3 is CASSLSAYEQYF. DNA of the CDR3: TGTGCCAGCAGCCTCTCCGCTTACGAGCAGTACTTC.

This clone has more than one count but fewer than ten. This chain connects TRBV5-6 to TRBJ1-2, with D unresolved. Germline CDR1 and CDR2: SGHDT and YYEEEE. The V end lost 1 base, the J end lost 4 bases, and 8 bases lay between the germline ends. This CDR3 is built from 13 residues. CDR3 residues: CASSLPDSYGYTF. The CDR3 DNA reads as TGTGCCAGCAGCTTGCCGGACTCCTATGGCTACACCTTC.

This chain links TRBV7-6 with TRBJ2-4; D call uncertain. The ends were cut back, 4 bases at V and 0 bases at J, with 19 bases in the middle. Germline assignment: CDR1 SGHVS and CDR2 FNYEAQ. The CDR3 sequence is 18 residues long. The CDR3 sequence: CASSSLSEWEGAKNIQYF. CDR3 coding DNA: TGTGCCAGCAGCTCCCTTTCTGAGTGGGAAGGAGCCAAAAACATTCAGTACTTC.

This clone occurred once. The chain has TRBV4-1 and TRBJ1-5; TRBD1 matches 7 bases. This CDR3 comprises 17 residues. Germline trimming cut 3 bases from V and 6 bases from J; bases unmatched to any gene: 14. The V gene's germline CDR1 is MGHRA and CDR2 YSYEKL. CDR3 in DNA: TGCGCCAGCAGCCAGGGTATGGCGACAGGGCAACGTCAGCCCCAGCATTTT. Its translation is CASSQGMATGQRQPQHF.

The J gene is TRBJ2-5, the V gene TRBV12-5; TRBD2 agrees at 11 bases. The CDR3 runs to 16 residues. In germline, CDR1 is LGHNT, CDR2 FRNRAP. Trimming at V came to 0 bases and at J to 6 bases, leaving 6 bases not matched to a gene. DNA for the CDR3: TGTGCTAGTGGTTTGGTACTGCCTAGCGGGAGGAAGACCCAGTACTTC. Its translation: CASGLVLPSGRKTQYF.

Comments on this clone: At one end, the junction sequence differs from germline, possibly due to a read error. CDR3 protein: CASSFSPVPTQAFF. The CDR3 DNA reads as TGTGCCAGCAGTTTTTCACCCGTCCCCACTCAAGCTTTCTTT. The rearrangement uses TRBV27 and TRBJ1-1; D ambiguous. Germline V gives CDR1 MNHEY, CDR2 SMNVEV (reference sequence). The CDR3 consists of 14 residues.

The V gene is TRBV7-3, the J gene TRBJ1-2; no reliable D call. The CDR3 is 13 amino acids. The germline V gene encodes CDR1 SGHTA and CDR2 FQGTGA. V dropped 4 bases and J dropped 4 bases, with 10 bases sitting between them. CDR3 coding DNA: TGTGCCAGCAGCTCAGGAGGGTCCTATGGCTACACCTTC. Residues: CASSSGGSYGYTF.

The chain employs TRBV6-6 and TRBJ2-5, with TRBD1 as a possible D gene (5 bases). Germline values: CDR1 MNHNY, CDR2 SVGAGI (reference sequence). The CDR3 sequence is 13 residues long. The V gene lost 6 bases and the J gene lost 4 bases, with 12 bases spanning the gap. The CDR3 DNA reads TGTGCCAGCAGCCCCCAGGGCGGAGAGACCCAGTACTTC. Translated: CASSPQGGETQYF.

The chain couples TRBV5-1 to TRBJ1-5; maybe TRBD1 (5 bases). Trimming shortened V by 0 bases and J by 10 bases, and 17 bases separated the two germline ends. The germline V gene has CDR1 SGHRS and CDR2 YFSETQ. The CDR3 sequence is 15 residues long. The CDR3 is CASSLVSGPPNPQHF. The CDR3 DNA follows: TGCGCCAGCAGCTTGGTGTCAGGGCCGCCTAACCCCCAGCATTTT. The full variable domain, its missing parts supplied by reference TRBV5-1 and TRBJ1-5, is KAGVTQTPRYLIKTRGQQVTLSCSPISGHRSVSWYQQTPGQGLQFLFEYFSETQRNKGNFPGRFSGRQFSNSRSEMNVSTLELGDSALYLCASSLVSGPPNPQHFGDGTRLSIL.

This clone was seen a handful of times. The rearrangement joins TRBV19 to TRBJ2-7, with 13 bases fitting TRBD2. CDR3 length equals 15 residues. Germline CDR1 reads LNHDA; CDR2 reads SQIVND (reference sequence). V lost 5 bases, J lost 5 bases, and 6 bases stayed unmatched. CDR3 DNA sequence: TGTGCCAGTAGTGCCCGACTAGCGGGAGGAGACGAGCAGTACTTC. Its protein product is CASSARLAGGDEQYF.

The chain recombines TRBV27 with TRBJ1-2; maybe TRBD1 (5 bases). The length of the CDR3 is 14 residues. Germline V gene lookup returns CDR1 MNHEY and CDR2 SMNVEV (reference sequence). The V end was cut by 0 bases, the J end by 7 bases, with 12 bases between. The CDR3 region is CASSLSPRASGYTF. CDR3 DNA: TGTGCCAGCAGTTTATCTCCCAGGGCAAGTGGCTACACCTTC.

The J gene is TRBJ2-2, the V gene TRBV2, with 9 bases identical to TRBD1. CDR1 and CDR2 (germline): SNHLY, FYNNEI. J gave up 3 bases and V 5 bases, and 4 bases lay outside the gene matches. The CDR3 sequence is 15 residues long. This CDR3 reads CASSLQGADTGELFF. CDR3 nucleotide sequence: TGTGCCAGCAGTCTACAGGGGGCCGACACCGGGGAGCTGTTTTTT.

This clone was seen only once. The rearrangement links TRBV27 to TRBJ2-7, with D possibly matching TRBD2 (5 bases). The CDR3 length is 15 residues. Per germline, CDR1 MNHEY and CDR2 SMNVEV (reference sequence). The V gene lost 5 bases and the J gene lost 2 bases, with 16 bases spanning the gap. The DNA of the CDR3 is TGTGCCAGCAGTCACCTCCAAGCGGAGCCCTACGAGCAGTACTTC. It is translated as CASSHLQAEPYEQYF.

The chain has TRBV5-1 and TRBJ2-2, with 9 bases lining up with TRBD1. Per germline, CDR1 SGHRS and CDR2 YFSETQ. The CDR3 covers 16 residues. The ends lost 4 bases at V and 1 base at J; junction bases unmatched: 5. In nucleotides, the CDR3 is TGCGCCAGCAGCCTACGGACAGGGGAGAACACCGGGGAGCTGTTTTTT. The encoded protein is CASSLRTGENTGELFF.

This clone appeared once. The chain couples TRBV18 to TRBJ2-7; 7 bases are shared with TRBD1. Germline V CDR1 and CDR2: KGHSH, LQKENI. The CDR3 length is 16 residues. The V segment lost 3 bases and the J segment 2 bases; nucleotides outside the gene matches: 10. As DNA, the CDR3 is TGTGCCAGCTCACCGTACACACAGGGACAGACCTACGAGCAGTACTTC. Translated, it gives CASSPYTQGQTYEQYF.

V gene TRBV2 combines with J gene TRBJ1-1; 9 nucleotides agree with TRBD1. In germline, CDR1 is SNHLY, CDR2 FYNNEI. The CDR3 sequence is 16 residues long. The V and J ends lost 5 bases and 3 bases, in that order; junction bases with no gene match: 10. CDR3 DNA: TGTGCCAGCAGTTCCGTTGGACAGGGGTACGACACTGAAGCTTTCTTT. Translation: CASSSVGQGYDTEAFF.

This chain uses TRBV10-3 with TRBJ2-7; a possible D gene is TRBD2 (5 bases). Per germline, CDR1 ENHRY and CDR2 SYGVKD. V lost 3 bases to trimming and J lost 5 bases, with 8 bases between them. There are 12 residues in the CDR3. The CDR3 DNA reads TGTGCCATCAGTGATTCGGGGAACGAGCAGTACTTC. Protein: CAISDSGNEQYF.